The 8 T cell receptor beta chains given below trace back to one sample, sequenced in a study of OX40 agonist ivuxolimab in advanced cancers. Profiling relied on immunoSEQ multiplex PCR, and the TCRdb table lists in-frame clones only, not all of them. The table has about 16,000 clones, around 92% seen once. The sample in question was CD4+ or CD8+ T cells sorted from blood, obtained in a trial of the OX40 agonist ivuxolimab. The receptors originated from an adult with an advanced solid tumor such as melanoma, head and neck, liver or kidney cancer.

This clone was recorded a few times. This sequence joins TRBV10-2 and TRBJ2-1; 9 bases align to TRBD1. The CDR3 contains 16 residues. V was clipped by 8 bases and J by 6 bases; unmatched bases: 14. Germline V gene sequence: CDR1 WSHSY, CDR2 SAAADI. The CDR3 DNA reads TGCGCCAGCCAGAGCCCCGGGACAGGGATAAGCAATGAGCAGTTCTTC. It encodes CASQSPGTGISNEQFF.

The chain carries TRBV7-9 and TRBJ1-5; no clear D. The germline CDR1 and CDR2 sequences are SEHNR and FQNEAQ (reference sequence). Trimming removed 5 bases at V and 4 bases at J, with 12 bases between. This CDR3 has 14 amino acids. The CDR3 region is CASSEVGSNQPQHF. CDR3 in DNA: TGTGCCAGCAGCGAAGTGGGGTCTAATCAGCCCCAGCATTTT.

DNA for the CDR3: TGTGCCAGTAGTATTATCTTAGGGACTAGCGGGAAGGATGAGCAGTTCTTC. Residues: CASSIILGTSGKDEQFF. V usage is TRBV19 and J usage is TRBJ2-1; 13 bases match TRBD2. The CDR3 is 17 residues long. V shed 3 bases and J 8 bases; nucleotides not matched to a gene: 10. Germline CDR1 LNHDA, CDR2 SQIVND (reference sequence).

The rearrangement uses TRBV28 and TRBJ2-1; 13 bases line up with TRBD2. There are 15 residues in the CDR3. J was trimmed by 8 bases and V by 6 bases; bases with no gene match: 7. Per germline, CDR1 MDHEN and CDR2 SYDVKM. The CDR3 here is CASSNGLAGVDEQFF. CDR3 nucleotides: TGTGCCAGCAGCAACGGACTAGCGGGAGTCGATGAGCAGTTCTTC.

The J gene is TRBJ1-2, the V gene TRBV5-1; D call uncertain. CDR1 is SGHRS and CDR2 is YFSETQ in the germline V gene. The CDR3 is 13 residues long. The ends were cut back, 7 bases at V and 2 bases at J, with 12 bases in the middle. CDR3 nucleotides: TGCGCCAGCTCTTTAGCGTTGAACTATGGCTACACCTTC. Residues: CASSLALNYGYTF. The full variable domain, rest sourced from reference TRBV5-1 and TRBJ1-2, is KAGVTQTPRYLIKTRGQQVTLSCSPISGHRSVSWYQQTPGQGLQFLFEYFSETQRNKGNFPGRFSGRQFSNSRSEMNVSTLELGDSALYLCASSLALNYGYTFGSGTRLTVV.

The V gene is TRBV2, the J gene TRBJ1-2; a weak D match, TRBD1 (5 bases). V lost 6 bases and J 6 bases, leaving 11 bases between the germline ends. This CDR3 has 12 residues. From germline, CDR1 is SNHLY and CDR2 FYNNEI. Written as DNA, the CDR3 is TGTGCCAGCAGGAGGGGCGTGCATGGCTACACCTTC. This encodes CASRRGVHGYTF.

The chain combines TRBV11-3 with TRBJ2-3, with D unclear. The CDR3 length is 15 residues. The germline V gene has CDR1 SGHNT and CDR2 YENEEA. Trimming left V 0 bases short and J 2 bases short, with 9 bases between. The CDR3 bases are TGTGCCAGCAGCTTAGAGGTAGCCGACACAGATACGCAGTATTTT. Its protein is CASSLEVADTDTQYF.

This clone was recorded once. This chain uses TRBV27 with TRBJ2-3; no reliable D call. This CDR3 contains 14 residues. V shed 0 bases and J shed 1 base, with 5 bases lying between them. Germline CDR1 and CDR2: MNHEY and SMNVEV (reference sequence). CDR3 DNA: TGTGCCAGCAGTTTATCTGTTCGCACAGATACGCAGTATTTT. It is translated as CASSLSVRTDTQYF.